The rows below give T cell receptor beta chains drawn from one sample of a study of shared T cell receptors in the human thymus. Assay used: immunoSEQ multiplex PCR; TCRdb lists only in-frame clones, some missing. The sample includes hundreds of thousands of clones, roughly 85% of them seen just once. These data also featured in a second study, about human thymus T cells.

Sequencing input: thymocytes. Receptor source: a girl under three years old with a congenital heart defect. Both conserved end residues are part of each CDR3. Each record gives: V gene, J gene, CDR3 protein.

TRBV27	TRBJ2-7	CASRHTGLAYDEQYF
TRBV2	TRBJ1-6	CASHERSSYNSPLHF
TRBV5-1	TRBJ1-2	CASSPDRGYGYTF
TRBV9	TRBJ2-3	CASSATARLAGNTDTQYF
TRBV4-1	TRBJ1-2	CASSQDGGGREANYGYTF
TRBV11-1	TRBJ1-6	CASSLTEKGNSPLHF
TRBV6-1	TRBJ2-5	CASSEPPGQPQETQYF
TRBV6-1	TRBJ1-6	CASSEKGVINSPLHF
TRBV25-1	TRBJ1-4	CASSEEYGRVKLFF
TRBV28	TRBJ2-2	CATLGGSGELFF
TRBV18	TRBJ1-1	CASSPRASHGATTEAFF
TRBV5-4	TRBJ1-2	CASSPDRAKGYTF
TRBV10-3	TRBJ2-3	CAISEIRDRGDTDTQYF
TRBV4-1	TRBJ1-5	CASSLRTGGNQPQHF
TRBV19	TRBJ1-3	CASRGLQGISGNTIYF
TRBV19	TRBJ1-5	CASSNPGQLPQHF
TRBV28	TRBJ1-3	CASSLHRGRLNGNTIYF
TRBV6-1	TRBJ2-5	CASRRRNQETQYF
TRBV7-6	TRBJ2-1	CASSLLQGDNEQFF
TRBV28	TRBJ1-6	CASSPHRGISSPLHF
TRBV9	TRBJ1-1	CASSLTPGVRENTEAFF
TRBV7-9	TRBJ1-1	CASSGRGLEKAFF
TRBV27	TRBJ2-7	CASSLSRRSAGGPFFPYEQYF
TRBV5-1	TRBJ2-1	CASSNLGTSGGAGSYNEQFF
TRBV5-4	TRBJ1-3	CASSPTAGSGNTIYF
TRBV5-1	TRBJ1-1	CASSRDFRTTEAFF
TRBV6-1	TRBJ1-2	CATYRDGYTF
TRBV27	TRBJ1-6	CASSFGQGNAALHF
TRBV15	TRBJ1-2	CATSRTDYYGYTF
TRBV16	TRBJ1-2	CASSQGDGGSRAETGYTF
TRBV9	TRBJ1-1	CASSAGQGTEAFF
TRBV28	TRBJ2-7	CASSPFGLSAYEQYF
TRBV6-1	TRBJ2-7	CASSGGDDPYEQYF
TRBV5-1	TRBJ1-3	CASSLVTAAGNTIYF
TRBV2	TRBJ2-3	CASSDPSRSSTDTQYF
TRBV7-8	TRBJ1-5	CASSFRDRLEDSNQPQHF
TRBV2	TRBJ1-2	CAIFSPRDRPYYGYTF
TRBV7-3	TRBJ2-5	CASSRIAGGPGETQYF
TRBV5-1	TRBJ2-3	CASTRTSLSNTQYF
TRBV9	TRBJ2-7	CASSLTGSEYEQYF
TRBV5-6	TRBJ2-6	CASTQPPQTGPGANVLTF
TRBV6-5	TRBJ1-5	CATGTQGTNQPQHF
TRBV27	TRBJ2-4	CASSPLAPGQEVSKNIQYF
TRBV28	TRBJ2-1	CASRGLAGGPGNEQFF
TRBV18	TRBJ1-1	CASSPCHRGRFQSEAFF
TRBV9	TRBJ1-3	CASSVWTGGGDTIYF
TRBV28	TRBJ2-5	CASSLKGAPETQYF
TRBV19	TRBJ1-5	CASSAQTGQVSNQPQHF
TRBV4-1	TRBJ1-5	CASSPRRSNQPQHF
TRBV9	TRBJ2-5	CASSVGGGRETQYF
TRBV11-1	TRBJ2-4	CASSLIRNIQYF
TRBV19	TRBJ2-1	CASSIGRRAFPYNEQFF
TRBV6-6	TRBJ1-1	CASSPYRANTEAFF
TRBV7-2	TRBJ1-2	CASSIYYGTNYGYTF
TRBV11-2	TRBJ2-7	CASTHKSVLKAGLYF
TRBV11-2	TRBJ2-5	CASSFGRGQETQYF
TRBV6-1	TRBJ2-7	CASRPLGHIYEQYF